What follows are 3 T cell receptor beta chains derived from one specimen sequenced in a study of OX40 agonist ivuxolimab in advanced cancers. TCRdb's copy holds only in-frame clones and misses some; the assay was immunoSEQ multiplex PCR. The sample carries 15,000 to 20,000 clones, approximately 82% recorded once. The material was CD4+ or CD8+ T cells sorted from blood, obtained in a trial of the OX40 agonist ivuxolimab. The receptors shown here come from an adult with an advanced solid tumor such as melanoma, head and neck, liver or kidney cancer.

This chain links TRBV18 with TRBJ1-5, with a possible D match to TRBD1 (6 bases). Deletions cut 4 bases from V and 7 bases from J, with 20 bases between. The CDR3 is 16 residues long. Germline V gene lookup returns CDR1 KGHSH and CDR2 LQKENI. In DNA, the CDR3 is TGTGCCAGCTCACTCGTTCAGGGGAACGGTGACCAGCCCCAGCATTTT. Translation: CASSLVQGNGDQPQHF.

V is TRBV5-1 and J is TRBJ2-1; D is uncertain. Germline assignment: CDR1 SGHRS and CDR2 YFSETQ. The CDR3 is 15 amino acids. V lost 4 bases, J lost 10 bases, and 21 bases lay in between. CDR3 sequence (DNA): TGCGCCAGCAGCCGAAGTGGATCCGTCTTGGGAGAGCAGTTCTTC. The encoded protein is CASSRSGSVLGEQFF.

The V gene is TRBV6-7, the J gene TRBJ2-7; the D gene is possibly TRBD1 (6 bases). TRBV6-7 is classed as an ORF, of uncertain function. The CDR3 contains 16 residues. Trimming stripped 0 bases from V and 2 bases from J, with 14 bases between. The CDR3 reads CASSYSSQGRPYEQYF. In DNA, the CDR3 is TGTGCCAGCAGTTACTCATCCCAGGGGCGGCCCTACGAGCAGTACTTC.